This TCR beta chain was profiled in a study of response to subunit inactivated influenza vaccine. This clonotype has just a few counts. The antigen is undetermined. Findings of the study overall: The authors offered the suggestion that each seasonal influenza vaccination recruits few new T cells.

Trimming removed 1 base from V and 0 bases from J, with 10 bases in between. This CDR3 is built from 15 residues. CDR1 is SGHRS, CDR2 YFSETQ, per germline. Via MiXCR, TCRdb re-called the RT-PCR reads, giving one row per CDR3 protein. The profile shows 650,000 to 700,000 distinct CDR3 sequences, 15% to 17% of them singletons. This TCR came from a man over 45 who received an inactivated influenza vaccine. This chain links TRBV5-1 with TRBJ2-5, with D perhaps TRBD1 (6 bases). Sequenced material: PBMCs from blood, taken about 12 days after vaccination. CDR3 sequence (DNA): TGCGCCAGCAGCTTGATGCCAGGGGACCAAGAGACCCAGTACTTC. Protein product: CASSLMPGDQETQYF.